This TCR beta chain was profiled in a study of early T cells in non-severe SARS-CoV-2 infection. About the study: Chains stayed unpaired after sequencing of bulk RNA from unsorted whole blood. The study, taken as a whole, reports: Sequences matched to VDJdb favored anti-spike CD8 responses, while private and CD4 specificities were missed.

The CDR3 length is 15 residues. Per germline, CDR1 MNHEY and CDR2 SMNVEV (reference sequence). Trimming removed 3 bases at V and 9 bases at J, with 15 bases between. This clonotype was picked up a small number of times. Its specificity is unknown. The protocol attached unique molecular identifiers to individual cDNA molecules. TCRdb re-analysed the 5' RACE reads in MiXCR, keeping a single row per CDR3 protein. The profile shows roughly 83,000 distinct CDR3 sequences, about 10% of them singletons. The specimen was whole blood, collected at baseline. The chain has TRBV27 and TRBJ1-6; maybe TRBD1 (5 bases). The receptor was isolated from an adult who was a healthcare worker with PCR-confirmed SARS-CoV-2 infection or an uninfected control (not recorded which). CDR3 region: CASSFGGVVGSPLHF. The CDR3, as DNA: TGTGCCAGCAGTTTCGGGGGGGTAGTAGGTTCACCCCTCCACTTT.